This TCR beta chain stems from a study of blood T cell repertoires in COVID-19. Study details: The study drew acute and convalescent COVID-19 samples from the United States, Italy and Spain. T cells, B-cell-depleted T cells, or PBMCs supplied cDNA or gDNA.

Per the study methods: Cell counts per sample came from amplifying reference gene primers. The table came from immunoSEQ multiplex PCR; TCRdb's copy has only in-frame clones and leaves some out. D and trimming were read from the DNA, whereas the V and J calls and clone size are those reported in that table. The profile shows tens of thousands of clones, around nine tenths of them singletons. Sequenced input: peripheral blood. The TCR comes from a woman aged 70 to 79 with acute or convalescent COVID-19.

Here the CDR3 reads CASSSGTRGRNSPLHF. The CDR3 nucleotides read TGTGCCAGTAGTAGTGGAACCAGGGGGAGGAATTCACCCCTCCACTTT. The rearrangement uses TRBV19 and TRBJ1-6, with 7 bases matching TRBD1. CDR1 is LNHDA, CDR2 SQIVND, per germline (reference sequence). With 4 bases clipped from V and 7 bases from J, the junction kept 10 bases outside the gene matches. CDR3 length: 16 amino acids.